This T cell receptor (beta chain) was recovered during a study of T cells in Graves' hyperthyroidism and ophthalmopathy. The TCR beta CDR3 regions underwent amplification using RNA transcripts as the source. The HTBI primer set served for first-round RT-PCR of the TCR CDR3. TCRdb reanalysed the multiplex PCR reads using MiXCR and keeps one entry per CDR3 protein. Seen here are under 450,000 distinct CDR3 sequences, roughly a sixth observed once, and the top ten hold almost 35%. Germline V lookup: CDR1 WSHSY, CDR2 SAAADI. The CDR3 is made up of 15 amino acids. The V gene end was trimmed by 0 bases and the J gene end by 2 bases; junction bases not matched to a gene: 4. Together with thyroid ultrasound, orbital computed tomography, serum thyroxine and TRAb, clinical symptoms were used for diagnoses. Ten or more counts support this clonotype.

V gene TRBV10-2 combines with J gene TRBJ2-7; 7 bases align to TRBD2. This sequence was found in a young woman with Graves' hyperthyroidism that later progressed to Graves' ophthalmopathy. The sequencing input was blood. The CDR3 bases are TGCGCCAGCAGTGAGTCGGAGGGAGGGCCCTACGAGCAGTACTTC. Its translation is CASSESEGGPYEQYF.